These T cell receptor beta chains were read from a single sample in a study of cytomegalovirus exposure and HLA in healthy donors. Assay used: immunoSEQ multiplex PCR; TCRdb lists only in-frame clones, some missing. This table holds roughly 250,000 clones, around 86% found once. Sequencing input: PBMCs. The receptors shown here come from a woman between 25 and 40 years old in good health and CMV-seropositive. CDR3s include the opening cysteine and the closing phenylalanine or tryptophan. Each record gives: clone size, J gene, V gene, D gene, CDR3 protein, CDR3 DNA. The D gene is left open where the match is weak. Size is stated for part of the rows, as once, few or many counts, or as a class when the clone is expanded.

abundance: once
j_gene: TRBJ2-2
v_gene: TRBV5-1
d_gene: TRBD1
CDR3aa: CASSLGTGSETGELFF
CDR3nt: TGCGCCAGCAGCTTGGGGACAGGGTCGGAAACCGGGGAGCTGTTTTTT

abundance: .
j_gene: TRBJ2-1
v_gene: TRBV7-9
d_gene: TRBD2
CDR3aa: CASSLGGGRAFEQFF
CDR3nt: TGTGCCAGCAGCTTAGGTGGCGGGAGGGCCTTCGAGCAGTTCTTC

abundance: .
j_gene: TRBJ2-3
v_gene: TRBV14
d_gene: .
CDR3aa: CASSQDGTDTQYF
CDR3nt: TGTGCCAGCAGCCAAGACGGGACAGATACGCAGTATTTT

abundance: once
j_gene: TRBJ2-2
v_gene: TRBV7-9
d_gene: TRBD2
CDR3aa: CASSLDLAGGTGELFF
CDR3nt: TGTGCCAGCAGCTTAGACCTAGCGGGAGGGACCGGGGAGCTGTTTTTT

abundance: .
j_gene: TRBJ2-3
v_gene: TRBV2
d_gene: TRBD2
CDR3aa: CASSILAGSDTQYF
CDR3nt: TGTGCCAGCAGTATTCTAGCGGGTTCAGATACGCAGTATTTT

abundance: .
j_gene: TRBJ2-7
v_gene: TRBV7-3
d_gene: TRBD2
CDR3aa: CASSWTSGYEQYF
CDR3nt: TGTGCCAGCAGCTGGACTAGCGGATACGAGCAGTACTTC

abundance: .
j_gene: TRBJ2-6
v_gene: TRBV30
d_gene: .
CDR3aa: CAWSRSSGANVLTF
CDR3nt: TGTGCCTGGAGCAGGTCTTCTGGGGCCAACGTCCTGACTTTC

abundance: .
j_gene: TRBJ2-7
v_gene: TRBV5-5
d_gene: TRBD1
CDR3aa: CASTASGQGAKGQYF
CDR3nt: TGTGCCAGTACAGCTTCTGGACAGGGGGCGAAGGGGCAGTACTTC

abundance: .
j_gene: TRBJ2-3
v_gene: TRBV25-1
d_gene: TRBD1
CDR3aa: CASTEGGTGITDTQYF
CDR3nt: TGTGCCAGCACCGAAGGAGGGACAGGGATTACAGATACGCAGTATTTT

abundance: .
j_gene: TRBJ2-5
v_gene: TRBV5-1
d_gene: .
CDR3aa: CASSLMLQETQYF
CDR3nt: TGCGCCAGCAGCTTGATGTTACAAGAGACCCAGTACTTC

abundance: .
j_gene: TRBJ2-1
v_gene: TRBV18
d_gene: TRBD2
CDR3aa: CASSPPLAGGNNEQFF
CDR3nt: TGTGCCAGCTCACCACCGCTAGCGGGAGGGAACAATGAGCAGTTCTTC

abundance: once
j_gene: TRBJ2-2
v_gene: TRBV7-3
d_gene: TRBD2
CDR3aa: CASSLGGRNTGELFF
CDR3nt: TGTGCCAGCAGCTTAGGCGGGAGGAACACCGGGGAGCTGTTTTTT

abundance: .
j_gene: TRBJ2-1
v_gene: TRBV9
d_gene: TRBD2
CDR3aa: CASSVGGSGSLSNEQFF
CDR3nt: TGTGCCAGCAGCGTAGGGGGTAGCGGGAGTCTCTCCAATGAGCAGTTCTTC

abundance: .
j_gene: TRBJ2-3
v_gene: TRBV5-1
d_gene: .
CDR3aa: CASSLPPRGTDTQYF
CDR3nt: TGCGCCAGCAGCTTACCCCCCAGGGGCACAGATACGCAGTATTTT

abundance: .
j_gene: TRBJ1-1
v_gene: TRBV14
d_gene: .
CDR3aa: CASSKLATSNTEAFF
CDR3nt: TGTGCCAGCAGCAAATTAGCCACCTCGAACACTGAAGCTTTCTTT

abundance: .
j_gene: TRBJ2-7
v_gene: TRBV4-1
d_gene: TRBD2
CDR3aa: CASSRAGGGEDEQYF
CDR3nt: TGCGCCAGCAGCCGCGCCGGGGGGGGCGAAGACGAGCAGTACTTC

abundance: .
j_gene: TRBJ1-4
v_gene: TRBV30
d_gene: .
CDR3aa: CAWSPRNLAEKLFF
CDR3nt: TGTGCCTGGAGTCCCAGGAACCTGGCGGAAAAACTGTTTTTT

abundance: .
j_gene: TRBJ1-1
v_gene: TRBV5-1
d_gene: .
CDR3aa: CASSLLSSNTEAFF
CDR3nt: TGCGCCAGCAGCTTGTTGTCCTCGAACACTGAAGCTTTCTTT

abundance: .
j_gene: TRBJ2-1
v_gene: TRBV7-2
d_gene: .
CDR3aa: CASSLRVYNEQFF
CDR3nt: TGTGCCAGCAGCTTGAGGGTTTACAATGAGCAGTTCTTC

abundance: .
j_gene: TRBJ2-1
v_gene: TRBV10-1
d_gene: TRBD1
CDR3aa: CASSDPGQGYNEQFF
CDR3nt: TGCGCCAGCAGTGACCCGGGACAGGGGTACAATGAGCAGTTCTTC

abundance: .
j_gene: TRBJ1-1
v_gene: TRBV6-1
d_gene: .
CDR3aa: CASSDRAGTEAFF
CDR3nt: TGTGCCAGCAGTGACAGGGCGGGGACTGAAGCTTTCTTT

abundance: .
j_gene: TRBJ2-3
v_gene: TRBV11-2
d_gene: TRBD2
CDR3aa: CASSRLGTNIPTDTQYF
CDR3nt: TGTGCCAGCAGCCGCCTGGGGACTAATATCCCCACAGATACGCAGTATTTT

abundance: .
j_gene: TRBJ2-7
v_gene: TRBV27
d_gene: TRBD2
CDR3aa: CASSSIAGGFYEQYF
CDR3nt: TGTGCCAGCAGTTCTATAGCGGGAGGTTTCTACGAGCAGTACTTC

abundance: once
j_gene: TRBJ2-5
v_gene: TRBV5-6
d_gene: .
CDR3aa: CASSTPREGRGEVTQYF
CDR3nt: TGTGCCAGCAGCACACCCCGCGAGGGAAGAGGTGAGGTGACCCAGTACTTC

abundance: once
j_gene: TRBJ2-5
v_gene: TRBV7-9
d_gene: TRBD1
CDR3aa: CASSQDRGLETQYF
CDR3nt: TGTGCCAGCAGCCAGGACAGGGGGTTAGAGACCCAGTACTTC

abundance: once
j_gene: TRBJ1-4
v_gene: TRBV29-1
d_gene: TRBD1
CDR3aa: CSVVRTGMEKLFF
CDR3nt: TGCAGCGTTGTACGGACAGGGATGGAAAAACTGTTTTTT

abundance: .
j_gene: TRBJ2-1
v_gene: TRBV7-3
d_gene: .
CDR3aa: CASSRDSEQFF
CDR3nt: TGTGCCAGCAGCCGGGACTCTGAGCAGTTCTTC

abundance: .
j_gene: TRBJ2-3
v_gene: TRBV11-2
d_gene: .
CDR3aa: CASSVQGSGWLGAADTQYF
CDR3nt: TGTGCCAGCAGCGTTCAAGGCTCGGGGTGGTTAGGCGCCGCAGATACGCAGTATTTT

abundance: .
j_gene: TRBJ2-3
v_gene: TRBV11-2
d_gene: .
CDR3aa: CASSLSGEPTDTQYF
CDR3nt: TGTGCCAGCAGCTTAAGCGGCGAGCCCACAGATACGCAGTATTTT

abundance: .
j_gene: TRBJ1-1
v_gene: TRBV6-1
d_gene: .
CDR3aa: CASTLGRANTEAFF
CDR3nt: TGTGCCAGCACCTTAGGGAGGGCGAACACTGAAGCTTTCTTT

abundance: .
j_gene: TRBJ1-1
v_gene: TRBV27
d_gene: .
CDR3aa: CASSPLAGVYAEAFF
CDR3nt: TGTGCCAGCAGCCCACTTGCGGGGGTATACGCTGAAGCTTTCTTT

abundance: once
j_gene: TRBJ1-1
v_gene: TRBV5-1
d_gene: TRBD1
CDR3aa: CASSDDRAGNTEAFF
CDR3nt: TGCGCCAGCAGCGACGACAGGGCCGGAAACACTGAAGCTTTCTTT

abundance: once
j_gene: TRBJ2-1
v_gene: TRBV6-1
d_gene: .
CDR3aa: CASLPIVAYNEQFF
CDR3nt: TGTGCCAGCCTCCCAATTGTAGCCTACAATGAGCAGTTCTTC

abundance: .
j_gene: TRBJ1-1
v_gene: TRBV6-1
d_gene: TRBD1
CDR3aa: CASSERGQYTEAFF
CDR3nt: TGTGCCAGCAGTGAAAGGGGACAGTACACTGAAGCTTTCTTT

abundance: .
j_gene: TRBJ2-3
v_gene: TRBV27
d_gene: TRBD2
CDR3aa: CASSSTSGMIDTQYF
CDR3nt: TGTGCCAGCAGTTCGACTAGCGGGATGATAGATACGCAGTATTTT

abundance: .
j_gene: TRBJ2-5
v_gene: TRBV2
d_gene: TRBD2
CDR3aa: CASSDRLAGSQYF
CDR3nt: TGTGCCAGCAGTGATCGACTAGCGGGATCCCAGTACTTC

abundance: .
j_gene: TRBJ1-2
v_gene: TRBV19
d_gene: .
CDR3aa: CASSIRTAANYGYTF
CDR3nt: TGTGCCAGTAGTATACGTACAGCTGCAAACTATGGCTACACCTTC

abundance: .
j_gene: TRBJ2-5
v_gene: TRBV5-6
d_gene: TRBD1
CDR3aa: CASSLRRGRYQETQYF
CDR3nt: TGTGCCAGCAGCTTGAGAAGGGGGCGGTACCAAGAGACCCAGTACTTC

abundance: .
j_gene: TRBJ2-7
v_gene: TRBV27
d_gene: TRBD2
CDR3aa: CASSSGGGYEQYF
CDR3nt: TGTGCCAGCAGTTCCGGCGGGGGCTACGAGCAGTACTTC

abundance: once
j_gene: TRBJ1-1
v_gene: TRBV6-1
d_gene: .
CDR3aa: CASSEAKGRRAEAFF
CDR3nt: TGTGCCAGCAGTGAAGCGAAGGGGAGGAGGGCTGAAGCTTTCTTT

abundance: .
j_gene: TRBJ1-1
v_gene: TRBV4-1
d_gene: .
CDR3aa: CASSQVTQGTEAFF
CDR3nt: TGCGCCAGCAGCCAAGTAACGCAGGGCACTGAAGCTTTCTTT

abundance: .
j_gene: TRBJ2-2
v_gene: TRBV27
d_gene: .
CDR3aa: CASSLSPSGGIYTGELFF
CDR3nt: TGTGCCAGCAGTTTATCGCCCTCTGGGGGGATATACACCGGGGAGCTGTTTTTT

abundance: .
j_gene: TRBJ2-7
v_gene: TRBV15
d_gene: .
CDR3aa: CATSRGSAREQYF
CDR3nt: TGTGCCACCAGCAGAGGATCCGCGCGGGAGCAGTACTTC

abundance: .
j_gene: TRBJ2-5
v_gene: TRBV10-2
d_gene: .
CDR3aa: CASSEMGGSETQYF
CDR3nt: TGCGCCAGCAGTGAAATGGGGGGTTCGGAGACCCAGTACTTC

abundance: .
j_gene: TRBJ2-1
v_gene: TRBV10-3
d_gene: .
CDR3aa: CAISESRVGGLRREQFF
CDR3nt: TGTGCCATCAGTGAGTCGCGTGTGGGAGGCCTTCGGCGGGAGCAGTTCTTC

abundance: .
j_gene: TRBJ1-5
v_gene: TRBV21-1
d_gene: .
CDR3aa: CASSKAGQGTAGNQPQHF
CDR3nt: TGTGCCAGCAGCAAAGCGGGACAGGGAACCGCGGGCAATCAGCCCCAGCATTTT

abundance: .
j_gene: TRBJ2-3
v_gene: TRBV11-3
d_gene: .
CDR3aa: CASSPSRTQTDTQYF
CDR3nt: TGTGCCAGCAGCCCCAGCCGGACTCAAACAGATACGCAGTATTTT

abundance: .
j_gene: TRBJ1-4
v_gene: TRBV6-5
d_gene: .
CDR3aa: CASGARVINEKLFF
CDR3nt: TGTGCCAGCGGAGCCAGGGTTATTAATGAAAAACTGTTTTTT

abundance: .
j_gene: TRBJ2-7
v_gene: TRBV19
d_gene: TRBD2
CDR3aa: CASSKRGTSGSIYEQYF
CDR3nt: TGTGCCAGTAGCAAAAGGGGGACTAGCGGGAGTATATACGAGCAGTACTTC

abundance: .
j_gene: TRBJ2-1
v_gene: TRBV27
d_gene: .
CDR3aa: CASCPEASSYNEQFF
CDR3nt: TGTGCCAGCTGCCCTGAGGCCTCCTCCTACAATGAGCAGTTCTTC

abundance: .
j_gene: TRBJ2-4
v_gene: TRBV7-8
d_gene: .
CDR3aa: CASSVGLAKNIQYF
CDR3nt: TGTGCCAGCAGCGTCGGACTAGCCAAAAACATTCAGTACTTC

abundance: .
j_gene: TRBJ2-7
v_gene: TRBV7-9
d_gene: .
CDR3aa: CASSSKTAAYEQYF
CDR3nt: TGTGCCAGCAGCTCCAAGACAGCAGCCTACGAGCAGTACTTC

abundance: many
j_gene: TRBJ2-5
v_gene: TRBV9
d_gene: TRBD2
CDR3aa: CASSVGRTSGLQETQYF
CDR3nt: TGTGCCAGCAGCGTAGGGAGAACTAGCGGTCTTCAAGAGACCCAGTACTTC

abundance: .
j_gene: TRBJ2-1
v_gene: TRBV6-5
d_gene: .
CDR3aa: CASSYSGPYNEQFF
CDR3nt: TGTGCCAGCAGTTACAGCGGACCCTACAATGAGCAGTTCTTC

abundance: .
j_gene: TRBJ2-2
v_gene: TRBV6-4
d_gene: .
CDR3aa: CASSTGNSNTGELFF
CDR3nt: TGTGCCAGCAGCACAGGGAACAGCAACACCGGGGAGCTGTTTTTT

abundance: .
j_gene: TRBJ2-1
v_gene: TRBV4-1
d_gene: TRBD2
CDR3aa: CASSQDGTSGNNEQFF
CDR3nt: TGCGCCAGCAGCCAAGATGGGACTAGCGGGAACAATGAGCAGTTCTTC

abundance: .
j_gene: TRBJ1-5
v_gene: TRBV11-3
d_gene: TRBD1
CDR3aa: CASSRRTGGNQPQHF
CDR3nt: TGTGCCAGCAGCCGTAGGACAGGGGGCAATCAGCCCCAGCATTTT